The present entry profiles one TCR beta chain with its context. TCRdb keeps only in-frame clones here, not all; method: immunoSEQ multiplex PCR. The sample has some 680,000 clones; around four fifths are singletons. This sample is drawn from a study of shared clonotypes between healthy human individuals. CDR3 size: 15 residues. CDR1 is MRHNA, CDR2 SNTAGT, per germline. Deletions cut 7 bases from V and 1 base from J, with 17 bases between. The chain has TRBV6-4 and TRBJ2-7, with D perhaps TRBD2 (5 bases). This TCR came from a woman aged 25 to 45 in good health. Material for sequencing was memory CD4+ T cells sorted from blood. Subset in this sample: CD45RA-negative fraction. Here the CDR3 reads CASIVLPAESYEQYF. The CDR3 DNA reads TGTGCCAGCATCGTCCTTCCAGCGGAATCCTACGAGCAGTACTTC.